In its sample, the clone carrying this T cell receptor beta chain was seen many times. Its specificity is not known. Germline V CDR1 and CDR2: LNHDA, SQIVND (reference sequence). The CDR3 covers 13 residues. Trimming stripped 3 bases from V and 4 bases from J, with 10 bases between. A unique molecular identifier was attached to every TCR cDNA molecule. MiXCR, run by TCRdb on the 5' RACE reads, gives a single entry per CDR3 protein. The sample contains some 9,400 distinct CDR3 sequences, 2.9% of which appear only once. The sample comes from a study of spatial heterogeneity in lung cancer. Across the study: The mean occurrence of each unique TCR and UMI combination in raw reads exceeded eight. Findings of the study overall: How many expanded intratumoral alpha and beta TCRs were present tracked the tumor mutation count, which was a count of nonsynonymous mutations.

Time point: sample taken at primary tumor resection. V is TRBV19 and J is TRBJ2-7; no definite D call. This sequence was found in a male donor with early-stage non-small cell lung cancer. Sequenced material: lung tumor tissue, taken at surgery. This chain's CDR3 is CASSIRTMYEQYF. Here the CDR3 DNA reads TGTGCCAGTAGTATTCGGACGATGTACGAGCAGTACTTC.